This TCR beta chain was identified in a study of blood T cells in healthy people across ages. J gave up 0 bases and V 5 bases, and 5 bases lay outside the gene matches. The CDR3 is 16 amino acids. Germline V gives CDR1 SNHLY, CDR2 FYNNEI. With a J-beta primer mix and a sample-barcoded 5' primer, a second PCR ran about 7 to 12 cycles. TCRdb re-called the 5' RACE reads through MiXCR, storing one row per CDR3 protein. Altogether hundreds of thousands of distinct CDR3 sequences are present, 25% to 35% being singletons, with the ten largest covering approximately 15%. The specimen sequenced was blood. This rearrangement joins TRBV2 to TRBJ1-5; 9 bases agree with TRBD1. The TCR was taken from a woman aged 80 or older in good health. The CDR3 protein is CASSSHRGLSNQPQHF. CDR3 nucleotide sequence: TGTGCCAGCAGTTCTCACAGGGGGCTTAGCAATCAGCCCCAGCATTTT.